At least ten counts were recorded for the clone carrying this T cell receptor beta chain. The antigen is not known. Combining a sample-barcoded 5' primer with a J-beta primer mix, a second PCR ran for about 7 to 11 cycles. TCRdb re-analysed the 5' RACE reads in MiXCR, keeping a single row per CDR3 protein. Among around 1.7 million distinct CDR3 sequences, 28% were seen once, and the ten largest hold more than 6%. The CDR3 contains 15 residues. V shed 0 bases and J shed 4 bases, with 10 bases lying between them. Per the germline V gene, CDR1 is LNHNV and CDR2 is YYDKDF (reference sequence). This sample was included in a study of blood T cells in healthy people across ages. Study observations and caveats: Older age coincided with a roughly linear decline in TCR beta diversity per million T cells. With donor CMV status unknown, expanded clonotype changes were possibly confounded.

Each sample gave at least 7 million isolated PBMCs. This receptor was taken from a woman aged 25 to 39 in good health. Sample: blood. V is TRBV15 and J is TRBJ2-1; no reliable D call. CDR3 sequence: CATSRDVGKYNEQFF. CDR3 nucleotide sequence: TGTGCCACCAGCAGAGATGTGGGCAAGTACAATGAGCAGTTCTTC.